The 27 T cell receptor beta chains below come from one sample, sequenced in a study of beta chain features in type 1 diabetes. TCRB transcripts that were expressed got sequenced, as all of the isolated RNA had been reverse transcribed. Repertoires were generated with immunoSEQ multiplex PCR, while TCRdb's copy carries only in-frame clones and drops some. Of around 500,000 clones listed, 9.5% to 12% were seen once; the top ten hold approximately 0.045%. Sequenced sample: naive CD4+ T cells from blood. The receptors shown here come from a woman aged 18 to 35 in good health.

The chain employs TRBV7-2 and TRBJ2-3; D is perhaps TRBD2 (5 bases). V was clipped by 1 base and J by 3 bases, with 11 bases between them. Per germline, CDR1 SGHTA and CDR2 FQGNSA. The CDR3 runs 15 residues. DNA for the CDR3: TGTGCCAGCAGCTTAGTGGGCGGGCCTACAGATACGCAGTATTTT. Its translation: CASSLVGGPTDTQYF.

This chain links TRBV6-5 with TRBJ2-7; 8 bases match TRBD1. Losses at the gene ends were 6 bases for V and 4 bases for J; bases not matched to a gene: 8. The CDR3 runs to 14 residues. CDR1 is MNHEY and CDR2 is SVGAGI in the germline V gene. The CDR3 here is CASSRTGFQYEQYV. Written as DNA, the CDR3 is TGTGCCAGCAGCCGGACAGGGTTCCAATACGAGCAGTACGTC.

This clone has more than one count but fewer than ten. The rearrangement uses TRBV28 and TRBJ2-3; the match to TRBD1 covers 9 bases. The germline gives CDR1 MDHEN, CDR2 SYDVKM. The CDR3 length is 16 residues. The V and J ends lost 6 bases and 5 bases, in that order; junction bases with no gene match: 12. The CDR3, as DNA: TGTGCCAGCAGCAGACTCCGGACAGGGGAGGTAGATACGCAGTATTTT. The encoded protein is CASSRLRTGEVDTQYF.

The gene calls are TRBV11-1 and TRBJ2-6; D ambiguous. V gave up 5 bases and J gave up 0 bases, with 8 bases separating them. The CDR3 consists of 15 residues. Looked up from germline, CDR1 is SGHAT and CDR2 is FQDESV (reference sequence). Written as DNA, the CDR3 is TGTGCCAGCAGCGGAGACCCCTCTGGGGCCAACGTCCTGACTTTC. This encodes CASSGDPSGANVLTF.

There are a few counts of this clone. The chain has TRBV29-1 and TRBJ2-5, with 8 bases matching TRBD2. The CDR3 sequence is 13 residues long. J lost 3 bases, V lost 6 bases, and 6 bases had no gene match. Germline-derived CDR1 and CDR2 are SQVTM and ANQGSEA. Written as DNA, the CDR3 is TGCAGCGTCCGGACTAGCAGAGAAGAGACCCAGTACTTC. Protein: CSVRTSREETQYF.

In its sample, this clone was seen a few times. The V call is TRBV9, the J call TRBJ2-2; D remains ambiguous. Per the germline V gene, CDR1 is SGDLS and CDR2 is YYNGEE. V lost 0 bases, J lost 9 bases, and 6 bases lay in between. CDR3 size: 12 residues. The CDR3, as DNA: TGTGCCAGCAGCGTAGCCGACCGGGAGCTGTTTTTT. This translates into CASSVADRELFF.

This clone was counted only a few times. V usage is TRBV4-2 and J usage is TRBJ2-1; D not resolved. Trimming cost V 1 base and J 5 bases, with 12 bases left between them. This CDR3 comprises 15 residues. Per germline, CDR1 LGHNA and CDR2 YNFKEQ. CDR3 sequence: CASSQVDRNNNEQFF. CDR3 DNA: TGTGCCAGCAGCCAAGTGGATCGGAACAACAATGAGCAGTTCTTC.

This clone was detected only a few times. Distinct nucleotide sequences in the sample also encode this CDR3. This chain joins TRBV5-1 and TRBJ1-1; no reliable D call. The V gene's germline CDR1 is SGHRS and CDR2 YFSETQ. The CDR3 has 14 amino acids. Trimming removed 0 bases from V and 1 base from J, with 7 bases in between. This CDR3 is CASSLGTGNTEAFF. CDR3 sequence (DNA): TGCGCCAGCAGCTTGGGGACGGGGAACACTGAAGCTTTCTTT.

Ten or more counts support this clone. The rearrangement uses TRBV25-1 and TRBJ2-7; D may match TRBD1 or TRBD2 (5 bases each). V was clipped by 6 bases and J by 0 bases, with 9 bases between them. Germline CDR1 is MGHDK and CDR2 is SYGVNS. CDR3 length equals 13 residues. In DNA form, the CDR3 reads TGTGCCAGCAGGGGGGACGCCTCCTACGAGCAGTACTTC. Translating gives CASRGDASYEQYF.

This rearrangement joins TRBV2 to TRBJ2-7; TRBD2 is a possible D gene (5 bases). V was cut by 4 bases and J by 6 bases, with 10 bases left in between. From germline, CDR1 is SNHLY and CDR2 FYNNEI. The CDR3 contains 12 residues. The CDR3 loop reads CASSVDRGEQYV. CDR3 in DNA: TGTGCCAGCAGTGTAGACCGGGGCGAGCAGTACGTC.

This clone has more than one count but fewer than ten. The genes are TRBV4-1 and TRBJ2-1; 10 bases align to TRBD2. V shed 6 bases, J shed 3 bases, and the junction held 14 bases outside the gene matches. Germline values: CDR1 MGHRA, CDR2 YSYEKL. The CDR3 has 18 residues. In nucleotides, the CDR3 is TGCGCCAGCAGTGTCCTATTCCTCGTAGCGGGGGGCTACAATGAGCAGTTCTTC. It yields the protein CASSVLFLVAGGYNEQFF.

With respect to this clone: Other DNA sequences in this specimen translate into the identical CDR3. The rearrangement links TRBV11-2 to TRBJ2-1; TRBD2 aligns across 12 bases. Germline CDR1 SGHAT, CDR2 FQNNGV. V lost 5 bases to trimming and J lost 3 bases; unmatched junction nucleotides: 2. This CDR3 has 15 amino acids. CDR3 nucleotide sequence: TGTGCCAGCAGCCCGGGACTAGCGGGCTACAATGAGCAGTTCTTC. This translates into CASSPGLAGYNEQFF. Full variable domain (remainder filled in from reference TRBV11-2 and TRBJ2-1): EAGVAQSPRYKIIEKRQSVAFWCNPISGHATLYWYQQILGQGPKLLIQFQNNGVVDDSQLPKDRFSAERLKGVDSTLKIQPAKLEDSAVYLCASSPGLAGYNEQFFGPGTRLTVL.

This clone has a handful of counts. The chain carries TRBV7-2 and TRBJ2-7; no firm D call. V lost 2 bases to trimming and J lost 0 bases, with 11 bases between them. Germline lookup yields CDR1 SGHTA and CDR2 FQGNSA. The CDR3 is 15 residues long. The CDR3 region has the DNA TGTGCCAGCAGCTTAACCGGCGGTAGCTCCTACGAGCAGTACTTC. Translated: CASSLTGGSSYEQYF.

In this sample, this clone turned up many times. The chain is built from TRBV23-1 and TRBJ2-1; 10 bases match TRBD2. Being an ORF, TRBV23-1 has a function that is uncertain. The CDR3 consists of 15 residues. Trimming removed 7 bases from V and 9 bases from J; junction bases left unmatched: 12. The CDR3 reads CASTQPPSGRTEQFF. In DNA, the CDR3 is TGCGCCAGCACCCAACCCCCTAGCGGGAGAACTGAGCAGTTCTTC.

This chain links TRBV18 with TRBJ1-2; D uncertain. The CDR3 has 14 amino acids. Germline V CDR1 and CDR2: KGHSH, LQKENI. V lost 2 bases and J lost 4, with 11 bases in between. CDR3 in amino acids: CASSPREVVYGYTF. The CDR3 DNA sequence: TGTGCCAGCTCACCAAGGGAGGTGGTCTATGGCTACACCTTC. Combining the CDR3 with reference TRBV18 and TRBJ1-2 gives the whole variable domain NAGVMQNPRHLVRRRGQEARLRCSPMKGHSHVYWYRQLPEEGLKFMVYLQKENIIDESGMPKERFSAEFPKEGPSILRIQQVVRGDSAAYFCASSPREVVYGYTFGSGTRLTVV.

This rearrangement joins TRBV6-4 to TRBJ2-3; a weak D match, TRBD1 (6 bases). Germline lookup yields CDR1 MRHNA and CDR2 SNTAGT. The CDR3 totals 13 residues. V was pared by 7 bases and J by 1 base, with 9 bases between. CDR3: CASKAGGTDTQYF. CDR3 DNA sequence: TGTGCCAGCAAAGCAGGGGGCACAGATACGCAGTATTTT.

This clone has a handful of counts. This specimen includes other DNA sequences encoding the same CDR3. The CDR3 bases are TGTGCCAGCAGGGACAGGGGCGATACGCAGTATTTT. Translating gives CASRDRGDTQYF. V gene TRBV2 combines with J gene TRBJ2-3, with 9 bases identical to TRBD1. Trimming at V came to 6 bases and at J to 6 bases, leaving 1 base not matched to a gene. The CDR3 has 12 amino acids. The germline CDR1 and CDR2 sequences are SNHLY and FYNNEI.

The genes are TRBV30 and TRBJ2-7; D gene uncertain. Trimming left V 2 bases short and J 4 bases short, with 6 bases between. CDR3 size: 11 residues. CDR1 is GTSNPN and CDR2 is SVGIG in the germline V gene (reference sequence). The CDR3 is CAWSSVYEQYF. CDR3 DNA: TGTGCCTGGAGTTCCGTATACGAGCAGTACTTC.

V is TRBV6-1 and J is TRBJ2-3; the D is unclear. CDR1 MNHNS and CDR2 SASEGT come from the germline V gene. Trimming took 4 bases from V and 0 from J, leaving 8 bases between them. The CDR3 is 14 residues long. The CDR3: CASSVTLSTDTQYF. The CDR3 nucleotides are TGTGCCAGCAGTGTGACCCTTAGCACAGATACGCAGTATTTT.

This clone was recorded a few times. The rearrangement links TRBV4-2 to TRBJ2-3; D gene unclear. Trimming removed 2 bases from V and 3 bases from J, with 15 bases in between. CDR3 length: 16 amino acids. Germline V gene lookup returns CDR1 LGHNA and CDR2 YNFKEQ. The CDR3 sequence: CASSQPNGEETDTQYF. Written as DNA, the CDR3 is TGTGCCAGCAGCCAACCAAACGGAGAGGAGACAGATACGCAGTATTTT.

The table lists this clone with a few counts. Here the CDR3 DNA reads TGTGCCAGCAGCATACAGGATGACAATGAGCAGTTCTTC. It yields the protein CASSIQDDNEQFF. The V call is TRBV9, the J call TRBJ2-1; possibly TRBD1 for D (5 bases). The CDR3 is 13 amino acids. Trimming shortened V by 4 bases and J by 5 bases, and 10 bases separated the two germline ends. Germline V gene data show CDR1 as SGDLS and CDR2 as YYNGEE. The whole variable domain, filled in from reference TRBV9 and TRBJ2-1, reads DSGVTQTPKHLITATGQRVTLRCSPRSGDLSVYWYQQSLDQGLQFLIQYYNGEERAKGNILERFSAQQFPDLHSELNLSSLELGDSALYFCASSIQDDNEQFFGPGTRLTVL.

This chain links TRBV28 with TRBJ2-7; 10 bases fit TRBD2. The CDR3 has 15 residues. The germline V gene encodes CDR1 MDHEN and CDR2 SYDVKM. V dropped 6 bases and J dropped 5; count of bases not matched to a gene: 10. The CDR3 nucleotides read TGTGCCAGCAGCCGCCAGCGGGGGGGCTTCCACGAGCAGTACGTC. It is translated as CASSRQRGGFHEQYV.

This clone was counted between two and nine times. The rearrangement joins TRBV4-3 to TRBJ2-1, with D possibly being TRBD1 (5 bases). The germline V gene has CDR1 LGHNA and CDR2 YSLEER. V lost 2 bases and J lost 10, with 12 bases in between. The CDR3 contains 13 residues. The CDR3, as DNA: TGCGCCAGCAGCCAACTAGGGGCTGGAGAGCAGTTCTTC. Residues: CASSQLGAGEQFF.

This clone was counted a few times. The chain has TRBV14 and TRBJ1-6; no reliable D call. The CDR3 has 13 residues. The germline gives CDR1 SGHDN, CDR2 FVKESK. Between the trimmed V and J ends, which lost 1 base and 14 bases, there was a span of 12 bases. The CDR3 loop reads CASSQGWSLSLHF. As DNA, the CDR3 is TGTGCCAGCAGCCAAGGGTGGAGTTTATCCCTCCACTTT.

J is TRBJ1-5 and V is TRBV7-9; 7 nucleotides line up with TRBD1. Germline V gene data show CDR1 as SEHNR and CDR2 as FQNEAQ (reference sequence). This CDR3 spans 15 amino acids. V shed 5 bases, J shed 2 bases, and the junction held 6 bases outside the gene matches. The CDR3 nucleotides read TGTGCCAGCAGCCCTCAGGGGGAGGGCAATCAGCCCCAGCATTTT. This translates into CASSPQGEGNQPQHF.

This clone appeared a few times. The gene calls are TRBV7-8 and TRBJ2-1; D perhaps matches TRBD1 (6 bases). Looked up from germline, CDR1 is SGHVS and CDR2 is FQNEAQ. V shed 1 base and J shed 4 bases, with 8 bases lying between them. This CDR3 region has 14 residues. The CDR3 DNA sequence: TGTGCCAGCAGCTTAGGACAGGCATACAATGAGCAGTTCTTC. Its protein product is CASSLGQAYNEQFF.

This clone was observed a handful of times. The V and J genes are TRBV10-3 and TRBJ2-5; D not certain. V was trimmed by 2 bases and J by 5 bases, leaving 9 bases between them. Germline V gene data show CDR1 as ENHRY and CDR2 as SYGVKD. The CDR3 loop spans 13 amino acids. The CDR3 reads CAISERPGETQYF. CDR3 coding DNA: TGTGCCATCAGTGAGAGGCCGGGCGAGACCCAGTACTTC.